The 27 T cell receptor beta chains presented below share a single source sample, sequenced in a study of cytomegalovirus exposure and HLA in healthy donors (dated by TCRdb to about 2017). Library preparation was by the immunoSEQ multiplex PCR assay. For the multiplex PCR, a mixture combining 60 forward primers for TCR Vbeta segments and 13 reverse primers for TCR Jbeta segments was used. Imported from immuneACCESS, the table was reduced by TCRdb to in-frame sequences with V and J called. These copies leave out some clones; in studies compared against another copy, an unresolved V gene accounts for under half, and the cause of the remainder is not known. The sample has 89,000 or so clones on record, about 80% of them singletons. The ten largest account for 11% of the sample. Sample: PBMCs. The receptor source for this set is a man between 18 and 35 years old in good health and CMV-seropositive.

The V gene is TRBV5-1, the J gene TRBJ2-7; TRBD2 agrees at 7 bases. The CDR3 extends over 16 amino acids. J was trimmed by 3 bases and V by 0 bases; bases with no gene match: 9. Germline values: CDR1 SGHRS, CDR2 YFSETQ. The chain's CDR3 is CASSLASPAGNYEQYF. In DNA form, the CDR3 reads TGCGCCAGCAGCTTGGCCAGTCCAGCGGGGAACTACGAGCAGTACTTC.

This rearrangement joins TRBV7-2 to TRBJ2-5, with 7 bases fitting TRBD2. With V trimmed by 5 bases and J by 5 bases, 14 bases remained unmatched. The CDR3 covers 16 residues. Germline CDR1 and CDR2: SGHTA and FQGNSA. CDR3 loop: CASSHDRGDDPETQYF. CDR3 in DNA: TGTGCCAGCAGCCACGACCGGGGGGATGACCCTGAGACCCAGTACTTC.

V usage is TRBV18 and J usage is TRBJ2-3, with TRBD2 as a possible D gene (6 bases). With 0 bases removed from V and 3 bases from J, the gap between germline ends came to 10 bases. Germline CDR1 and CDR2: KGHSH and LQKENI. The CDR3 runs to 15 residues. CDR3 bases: TGTGCCAGCTCACCACCGGGAGGAGGAACAGATACGCAGTATTTT. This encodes CASSPPGGGTDTQYF.

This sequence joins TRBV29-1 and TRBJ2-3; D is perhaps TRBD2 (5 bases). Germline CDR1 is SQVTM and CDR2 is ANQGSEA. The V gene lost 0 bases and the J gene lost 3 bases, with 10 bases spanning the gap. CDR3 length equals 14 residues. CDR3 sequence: CSVEDRGQTDTQYF. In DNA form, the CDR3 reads TGCAGCGTTGAAGATCGAGGGCAAACAGATACGCAGTATTTT.

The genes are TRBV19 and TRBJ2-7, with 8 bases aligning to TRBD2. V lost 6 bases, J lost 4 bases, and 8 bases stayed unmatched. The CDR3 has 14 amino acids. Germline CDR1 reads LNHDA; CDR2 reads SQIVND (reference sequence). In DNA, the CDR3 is TGTGCCAGTAGCTCGGTTGGCGGGGGGTACGAGCAGTACTTC. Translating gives CASSSVGGGYEQYF.

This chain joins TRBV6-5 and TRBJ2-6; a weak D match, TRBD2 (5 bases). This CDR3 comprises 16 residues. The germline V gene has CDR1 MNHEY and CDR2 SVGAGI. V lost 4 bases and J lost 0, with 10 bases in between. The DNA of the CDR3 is TGTGCCAGCAGTTTCGGACTGCCCTCTGGGGCCAACGTCCTGACTTTC. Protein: CASSFGLPSGANVLTF.

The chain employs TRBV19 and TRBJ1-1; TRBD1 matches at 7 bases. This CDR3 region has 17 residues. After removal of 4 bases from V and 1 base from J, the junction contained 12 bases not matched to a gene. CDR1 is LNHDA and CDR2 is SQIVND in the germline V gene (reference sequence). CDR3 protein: CASSTHIQTGRNTEAFF. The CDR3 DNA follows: TGTGCCAGTAGTACCCACATCCAGACAGGGAGGAACACTGAAGCTTTCTTT.

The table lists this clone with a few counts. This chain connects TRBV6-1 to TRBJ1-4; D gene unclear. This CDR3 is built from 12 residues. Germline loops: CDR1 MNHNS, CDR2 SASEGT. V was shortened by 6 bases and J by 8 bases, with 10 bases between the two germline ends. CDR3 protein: CASREGEEKLFF. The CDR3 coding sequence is TGTGCCAGCAGGGAGGGAGAGGAAAAACTGTTTTTT.

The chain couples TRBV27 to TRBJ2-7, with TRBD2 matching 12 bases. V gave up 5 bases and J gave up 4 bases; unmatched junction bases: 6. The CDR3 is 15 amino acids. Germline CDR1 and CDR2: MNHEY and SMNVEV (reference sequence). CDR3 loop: CASSKPSGGAYEQYF. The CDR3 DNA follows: TGTGCCAGCAGTAAGCCTAGCGGGGGGGCGTACGAGCAGTACTTC.

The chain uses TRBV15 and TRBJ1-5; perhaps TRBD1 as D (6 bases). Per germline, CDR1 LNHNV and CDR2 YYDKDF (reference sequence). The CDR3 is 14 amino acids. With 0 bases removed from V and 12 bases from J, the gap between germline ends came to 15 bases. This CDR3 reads CATSRDTWDTDQHF. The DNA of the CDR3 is TGTGCCACCAGCAGAGATACGTGGGACACAGACCAGCATTTT. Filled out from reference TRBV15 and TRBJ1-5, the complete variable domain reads DAMVIQNPRYQVTQFGKPVTLSCSQTLNHNVMYWYQQKSSQAPKLLFHYYDKDFNNEADTPDNFQSRRPNTSFCFLDIRSPGLGDTAMYLCATSRDTWDTDQHFGDGTRLSIL.

CDR3 DNA: TGTGCCAGCAGCCGCGCAAACGCCTACGAGCAGTACTTC. Its translation is CASSRANAYEQYF. The rearrangement uses TRBV14 and TRBJ2-7; D unresolved. Germline values: CDR1 SGHDN, CDR2 FVKESK. The germline V and J ends were trimmed by 4 bases and 2 bases, with 9 bases remaining between them. The CDR3 covers 13 residues.

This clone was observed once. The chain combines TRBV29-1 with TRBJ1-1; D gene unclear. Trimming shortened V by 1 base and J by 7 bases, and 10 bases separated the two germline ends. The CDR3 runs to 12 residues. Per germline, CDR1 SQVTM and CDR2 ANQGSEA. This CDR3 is CSVEVEQFEAFF. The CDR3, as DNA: TGCAGCGTTGAAGTCGAACAGTTTGAAGCTTTCTTT.

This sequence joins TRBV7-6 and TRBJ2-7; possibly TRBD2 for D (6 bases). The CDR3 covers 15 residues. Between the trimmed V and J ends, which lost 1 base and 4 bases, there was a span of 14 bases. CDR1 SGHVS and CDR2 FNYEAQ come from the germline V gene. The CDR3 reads CASSLDRDSIYEQYF. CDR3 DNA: TGTGCCAGCAGCTTAGACCGGGACTCCATATACGAGCAGTACTTC.

This CDR3 reads CASSMLGGLGYTF. CDR3 sequence (DNA): TGTGCCAGTAGTATGCTGGGGGGATTGGGCTACACCTTC. The V gene is TRBV19, the J gene TRBJ1-2; D is perhaps TRBD1 (5 bases). There are 13 residues in the CDR3. From germline, CDR1 is LNHDA and CDR2 SQIVND (reference sequence). V lost 3 bases and J 8 bases, leaving 13 bases between the germline ends.

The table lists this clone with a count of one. CDR3 residues: CASSASGGGTDTQYF. CDR3 DNA sequence: TGTGCCAGCAGCGCTAGCGGGGGGGGAACAGATACGCAGTATTTT. V and J are TRBV7-9 and TRBJ2-3; 12 bases line up with TRBD2. After removal of 5 bases from V and 3 bases from J, the junction contained 3 bases not matched to a gene. CDR1 is SEHNR, CDR2 FQNEAQ, per germline (reference sequence). The CDR3 consists of 15 residues. Variable domain in full (rest from reference TRBV7-9 and TRBJ2-3): DTGVSQNPRHKITKRGQNVTFRCDPISEHNRLYWYRQTLGQGPEFLTYFQNEAQLEKSRLLSDRFSAERPKGSFSTLEIQRTEQGDSAMYLCASSASGGGTDTQYFGPGTRLTVL.

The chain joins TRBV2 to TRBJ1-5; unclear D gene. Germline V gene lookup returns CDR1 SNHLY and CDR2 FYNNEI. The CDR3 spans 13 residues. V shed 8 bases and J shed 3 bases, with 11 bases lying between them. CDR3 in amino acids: CASLGDFNQPQHF. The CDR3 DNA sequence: TGTGCCAGCCTGGGAGACTTCAATCAGCCCCAGCATTTT. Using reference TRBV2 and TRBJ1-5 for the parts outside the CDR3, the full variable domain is EPEVTQTPSHQVTQMGQEVILRCVPISNHLYFYWYRQILGQKVEFLVSFYNNEISEKSEIFDDQFSVERPDGSNFTLKIRSTKLEDSAMYFCASLGDFNQPQHFGDGTRLSIL.

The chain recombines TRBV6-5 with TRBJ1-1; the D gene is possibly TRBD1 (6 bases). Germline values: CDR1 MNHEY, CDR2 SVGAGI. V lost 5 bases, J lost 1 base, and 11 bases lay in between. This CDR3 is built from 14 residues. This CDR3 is CASSQQGANTEAFF. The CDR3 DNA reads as TGTGCCAGCAGTCAACAGGGTGCGAACACTGAAGCTTTCTTT.

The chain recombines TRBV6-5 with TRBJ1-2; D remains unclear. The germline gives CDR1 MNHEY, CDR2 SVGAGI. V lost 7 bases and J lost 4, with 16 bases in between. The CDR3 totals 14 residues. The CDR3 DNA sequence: TGTGCCAGCACGAGGAGCGCCGGCTCCTATGGCTACACCTTC. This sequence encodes CASTRSAGSYGYTF.

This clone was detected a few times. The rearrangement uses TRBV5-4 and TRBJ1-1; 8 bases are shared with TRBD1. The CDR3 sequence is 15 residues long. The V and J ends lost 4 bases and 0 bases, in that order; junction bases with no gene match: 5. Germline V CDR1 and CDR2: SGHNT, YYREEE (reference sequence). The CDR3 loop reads CASSIATGVNTEAFF. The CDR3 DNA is TGTGCCAGCAGCATAGCGACAGGGGTGAACACTGAAGCTTTCTTT.

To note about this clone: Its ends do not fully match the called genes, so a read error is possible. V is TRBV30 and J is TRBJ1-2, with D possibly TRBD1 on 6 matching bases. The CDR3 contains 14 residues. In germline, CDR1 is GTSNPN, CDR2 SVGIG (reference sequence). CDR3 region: CARSSGTSNYGYTF. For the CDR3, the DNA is TGTGCCCGGAGCTCTGGGACATCGAACTATGGCTACACCTTC.

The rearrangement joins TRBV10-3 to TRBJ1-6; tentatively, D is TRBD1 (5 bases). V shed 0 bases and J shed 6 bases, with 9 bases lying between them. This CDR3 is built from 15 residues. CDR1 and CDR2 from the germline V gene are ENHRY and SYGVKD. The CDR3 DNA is TGTGCCATCAGTGAGTCCCCAGGGTTTAATTCACCCCTCCACTTT. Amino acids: CAISESPGFNSPLHF.

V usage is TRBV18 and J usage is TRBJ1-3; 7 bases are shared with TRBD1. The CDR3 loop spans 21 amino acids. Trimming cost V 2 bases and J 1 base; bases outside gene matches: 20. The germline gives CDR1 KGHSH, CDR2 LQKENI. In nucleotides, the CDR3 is TGTGCCAGCTCACCAGCGCGAATCGGGACAGCCTTGGTTTTTTCTGGAAACACCATATATTTT. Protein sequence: CASSPARIGTALVFSGNTIYF.

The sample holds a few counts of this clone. The CDR3 DNA reads TGTGCCAGCAGTGAATTTCCCGTCTACGAGCAGTACTTC. Protein product: CASSEFPVYEQYF. The chain employs TRBV2 and TRBJ2-7, with unresolved D. This CDR3 region has 13 residues. Between the trimmed V and J ends, which lost 2 bases and 3 bases, there was a span of 8 bases. CDR1 SNHLY and CDR2 FYNNEI come from the germline V gene.

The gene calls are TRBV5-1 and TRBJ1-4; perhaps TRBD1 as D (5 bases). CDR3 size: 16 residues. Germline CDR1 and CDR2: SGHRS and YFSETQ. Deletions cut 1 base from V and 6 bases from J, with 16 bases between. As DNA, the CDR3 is TGCGCCAGCAGCTTGTTCACTCCAGGGCAAGATGAAAAACTGTTTTTT. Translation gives CASSLFTPGQDEKLFF.

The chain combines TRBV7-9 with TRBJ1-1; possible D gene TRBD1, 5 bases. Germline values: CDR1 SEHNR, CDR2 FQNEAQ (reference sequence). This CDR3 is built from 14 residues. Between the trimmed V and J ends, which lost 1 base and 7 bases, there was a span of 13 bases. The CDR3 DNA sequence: TGTGCCAGCAGCTTAGAGTACCAGGGAATTGAAGCTTTCTTT. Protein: CASSLEYQGIEAFF.

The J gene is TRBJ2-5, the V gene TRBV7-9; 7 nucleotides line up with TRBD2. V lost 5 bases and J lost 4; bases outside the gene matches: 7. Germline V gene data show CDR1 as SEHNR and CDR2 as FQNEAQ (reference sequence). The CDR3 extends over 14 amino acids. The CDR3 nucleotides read TGTGCCAGCAGCCCTACTAGACTAGCAGAGACCCAGTACTTC. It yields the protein CASSPTRLAETQYF.

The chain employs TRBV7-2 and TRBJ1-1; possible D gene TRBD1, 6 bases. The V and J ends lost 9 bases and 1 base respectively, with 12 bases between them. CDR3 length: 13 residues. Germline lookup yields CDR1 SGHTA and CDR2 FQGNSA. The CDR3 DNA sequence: TGTGCCAGATCCCAGGGGTGGAACACTGAAGCTTTCTTT. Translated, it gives CARSQGWNTEAFF.